Shown below are 13 T cell receptor beta chains from a single sample sequenced in a study of T cell responses to AZD1222 COVID-19 vaccine (dated by TCRdb to the early 2020s). Libraries were constructed by the immunoSEQ multiplex PCR assay. The table comes from immuneACCESS by way of TCRdb, which keeps in-frame sequences with V and J called. Part of the clones is missing from these tables; in studies checked, under half for an unresolved V gene and the rest for unknown reasons. The sample yields 110,000 to 150,000 clones; around 93% were counted once. The biggest ten clones account for around 2.8% of the sample. The time point label on this specimen signifies: baseline before first vaccination. Sequencing used peripheral blood, obtained on day 0 of AZD1222 vaccination. The receptors here all came from an adult in good health.

J is TRBJ2-4 and V is TRBV20-1; TRBD2 agrees at 10 bases. With 3 bases clipped from V and 3 bases from J, the junction kept 5 bases outside the gene matches. Germline loops: CDR1 DFQATT, CDR2 SNEGSKA (reference sequence). The CDR3 consists of 15 residues. This chain's CDR3 is CSASISSGGKNIQYF. In DNA, the CDR3 is TGCAGTGCTAGTATTTCTAGCGGGGGCAAAAACATTCAGTACTTC.

The rearrangement links TRBV4-1 to TRBJ2-3, with 7 bases aligning to TRBD2. Germline CDR1 MGHRA, CDR2 YSYEKL. J was trimmed by 0 bases and V by 4 bases; bases with no gene match: 7. The CDR3 covers 16 residues. The chain's CDR3 is CASSPWGGTSTDTQYF. DNA for the CDR3: TGCGCCAGCAGCCCATGGGGGGGTACTAGCACAGATACGCAGTATTTT.

J is TRBJ1-2 and V is TRBV19; a weak D match, TRBD1 (5 bases). The CDR3 runs 12 residues. Deletions cut 5 bases from V and 1 base from J, with 5 bases between. CDR1 is LNHDA and CDR2 is SQIVND in the germline V gene (reference sequence). The CDR3 spells CASSDSNYGYTF. The CDR3 bases are TGTGCCAGTAGTGACAGTAACTATGGCTACACCTTC.

The rearrangement links TRBV14 to TRBJ1-2, with D maybe TRBD1 (6 bases). With 1 base removed from V and 6 bases from J, the gap between germline ends came to 15 bases. CDR3 size: 15 residues. Germline assignment: CDR1 SGHDN and CDR2 FVKESK. The CDR3 is CASSQAVGATDGYTF. In DNA, the CDR3 is TGTGCCAGCAGCCAAGCGGTGGGGGCGACTGATGGCTACACCTTC.

The rearrangement uses TRBV7-2 and TRBJ1-1, with D tentatively TRBD1 (6 bases). V was shortened by 5 bases and J by 1 base, with 8 bases between the two germline ends. CDR1 is SGHTA, CDR2 FQGNSA, per germline. This CDR3 contains 13 residues. The CDR3 loop reads CASSRGGNTEAFF. The CDR3, as DNA: TGTGCCAGCAGCCGAGGGGGGAACACTGAAGCTTTCTTT.

The V call is TRBV2, the J call TRBJ2-1; TRBD2 agrees at 9 bases. The V segment lost 9 bases and the J segment 2 bases; nucleotides outside the gene matches: 5. Germline assignment: CDR1 SNHLY and CDR2 FYNNEI. This CDR3 has 14 amino acids. CDR3: CASAGTSTYNEQFF. The CDR3 DNA follows: TGTGCCAGTGCCGGGACTAGCACCTACAATGAGCAGTTCTTC.

This rearrangement joins TRBV28 to TRBJ2-7, with 8 bases that match TRBD1. Germline CDR1 and CDR2: MDHEN and SYDVKM. The CDR3 length is 14 residues. Trimming took 7 bases from V and 3 from J; bases not matched to a gene: 8. The CDR3 loop is CASKRDRTFYEQYF. In nucleotides, the CDR3 is TGTGCCAGCAAGAGGGACAGGACGTTCTACGAGCAGTACTTC.

As to this clone: The identical CDR3 is also encoded by other nucleotide sequences in the sample. This sequence joins TRBV7-9 and TRBJ2-1; 8 bases map to TRBD2. CDR3 length: 16 amino acids. With V trimmed by 2 bases and J by 0 bases, 3 bases remained unmatched. CDR1 SEHNR and CDR2 FQNEAQ come from the germline V gene (reference sequence). CDR3 in amino acids: CASSLSLAGSYNEQFF. In DNA, the CDR3 is TGTGCCAGCAGCTTATCCCTAGCGGGCTCCTACAATGAGCAGTTCTTC.

This chain links TRBV15 with TRBJ2-7, with D hard to call. This CDR3 is 15 amino acids long. Germline CDR1 and CDR2: LNHNV and YYDKDF (reference sequence). V lost 3 bases and J lost 6, with 18 bases in between. CDR3: CATSSLPRSGTEQYF. CDR3 sequence (DNA): TGTGCCACCAGCAGCCTACCTCGTTCCGGCACCGAGCAGTACTTC.

The chain joins TRBV7-9 to TRBJ2-3, with D maybe TRBD2 (5 bases). CDR1 and CDR2 from the germline V gene are SEHNR and FQNEAQ (reference sequence). CDR3 size: 13 residues. V dropped 5 bases and J dropped 1 base, with 7 bases sitting between them. CDR3 sequence: CASSNSGTDTQYF. CDR3 DNA: TGTGCCAGCAGCAATAGCGGCACAGATACGCAGTATTTT.

The gene calls are TRBV7-2 and TRBJ2-3; TRBD2 agrees at 9 bases. J gave up 7 bases and V 5 bases, and 7 bases lay outside the gene matches. From germline, CDR1 is SGHTA and CDR2 FQGNSA. This CDR3 is built from 14 residues. The CDR3 coding sequence is TGTGCCAGCAGCCCGGGACTAGCTGAATATACGCAGTATTTT. This gives the protein CASSPGLAEYTQYF.

This clone was seen more than once but under ten times. The chain carries TRBV7-6 and TRBJ2-5; the D is unclear. Germline values: CDR1 SGHVS, CDR2 FNYEAQ. The CDR3 length is 11 residues. The ends were cut back, 5 bases at V and 2 bases at J, with 3 bases in the middle. CDR3 region: CASSRQETQYF. The CDR3 DNA reads as TGTGCCAGCAGCCGACAAGAGACCCAGTACTTC.

This chain uses TRBV3-1 (or the pseudogene TRBV3-2) with TRBJ2-2, with 8 bases matching TRBD2. Germline values: CDR1 LGHDT, CDR2 YNNKEL (reference sequence). J was trimmed by 7 bases and V by 4 bases; bases with no gene match: 8. The CDR3 has 15 amino acids. CDR3 sequence: CASSLPSGGLGELFF. The CDR3 region has the DNA TGTGCCAGCAGCCTCCCCAGCGGGGGCCTCGGGGAGCTGTTTTTT.